A single sample gave rise to the 7 T cell receptor beta chains below, sequenced in a study of human T cells and chemical hapten exposure. TCRdb re-called the RACE reads with MiXCR, one entry per CDR3 protein. The data hold approximately 75,000 distinct CDR3 sequences, with about 8% observed a single time. Time point meaning: patch test 2, 6 weeks after DPC sensitization. Indicated treatment: therapeutic diphenylcyclopropenone sensitization with weekly scalp DPC. This material consisted of whole blood, taken in connection with sensitization to the hapten diphenylcyclopropenone (DPC). These receptors all come from a woman aged 45-65 years with alopecia areata. Some clones in this sample may be carry-over from other donors' samples.

This clonotype has at least ten counts. The J gene is TRBJ1-3, the V gene TRBV29-1, with D possibly being TRBD1 (5 bases). The CDR3 runs to 12 residues. Germline V gives CDR1 SQVTM, CDR2 ANQGSEA. V was shortened by 6 bases and J by 4 bases, with 10 bases between the two germline ends. CDR3 sequence reads: CSVGTLGNTIYF. The CDR3 DNA reads TGCAGCGTAGGGACGTTGGGAAACACCATATATTTT.

The chain is built from TRBV10-2 and TRBJ1-3; no clear D gene. Trimming took 3 bases from V and 0 from J, leaving 3 bases between them. Looked up from germline, CDR1 is WSHSY and CDR2 is SAAADI. This CDR3 has 13 amino acids. CDR3 DNA: TGCGCCAGCAGTGAACGCTCTGGAAACACCATATATTTT. Residues: CASSERSGNTIYF.

CDR3 sequence: CASSGTSGIDTQYF. CDR3 sequence (DNA): TGCGCCAGCAGTGGGACTAGCGGGATAGATACGCAGTATTTT. V gene TRBV10-2 combines with J gene TRBJ2-3; TRBD2 agrees at 12 bases. The CDR3 loop spans 14 amino acids. Germline V lookup: CDR1 WSHSY, CDR2 SAAADI. With V trimmed by 4 bases and J by 5 bases, 1 base remained unmatched.

Note on this clonotype: A much larger clone is a single base away; this may be a read error. CDR3 sequence reads: CASSFSIVGDNVLTF. The CDR3, as DNA: TGTGCCAGCAGTTTTTCCATAGTAGGGGACAACGTCCTGACTTTC. The chain has TRBV12-3 or TRBV12-4 and TRBJ2-6; D might be TRBD1 (5 bases). The CDR3 consists of 15 residues.

This clonotype has at least ten counts. V gene TRBV20-1 combines with J gene TRBJ2-7, with D tentatively TRBD1 (5 bases). CDR3 length: 14 residues. Trimming left V 0 bases short and J 1 base short, with 10 bases between. Germline values: CDR1 DFQATT, CDR2 SNEGSKA (reference sequence). The CDR3 bases are TGCAGTGCTAGAGATAGGGGAAAATCCTACGAGCAGTACTTC. Translated: CSARDRGKSYEQYF.

This clonotype was seen only a few times. The chain employs TRBV6-2 or TRBV6-3 and TRBJ2-1, with TRBD2 matching 9 bases. The CDR3 contains 13 residues. With V trimmed by 10 bases and J by 6 bases, 7 bases remained unmatched. The germline V gene encodes CDR1 MNHEY and CDR2 SVGEGT. The CDR3 region is CATRETSGNEQFF. As DNA, the CDR3 is TGTGCCACCAGGGAGACTAGCGGCAATGAGCAGTTCTTC.

V gene TRBV6-6 combines with J gene TRBJ1-5; D uncertain. Germline assignment: CDR1 MNHNY and CDR2 SVGAGI (reference sequence). The length of the CDR3 is 17 residues. Between the trimmed V and J ends, which lost 0 bases and 0 bases, there was a span of 12 bases. As DNA, the CDR3 is TGTGCCAGCAGTTACTCGGAGGGTAGGAATAGCAATCAGCCCCAGCATTTT. Translating it yields CASSYSEGRNSNQPQHF.